This T cell receptor (beta chain) was recorded in a study of blood T cell repertoires in COVID-19. The wider study: Collection of acute and convalescent COVID-19 samples took place in the United States, Italy and Spain. PBMCs, B-cell-depleted T cells, or T cells provided the cDNA or gDNA that made up the material.

Methods used by the authors: Amplified reference gene primers provided the basis for estimating nucleated cell counts. Data came from immunoSEQ multiplex PCR; TCRdb stores just in-frame clones and leaves some out. Clone size and V and J calls were adopted from that table, with D and trimming inferred from the DNA. Here the sample spans tens of thousands of clones, roughly 82% being singletons. Sequencing input: peripheral blood. The receptor was derived from an older woman with acute or convalescent COVID-19.

The CDR3 sequence: CASSEPAGPANYGYTF. CDR3 DNA sequence: TGTGCCAGCAGTGAACCGGCAGGGCCAGCTAACTATGGCTACACCTTC. V gene TRBV6-1 combines with J gene TRBJ1-2; D might be TRBD1 (5 bases). CDR1 is MNHNS, CDR2 SASEGT, per germline. The CDR3 runs to 16 residues. Trimming removed 2 bases from V and 0 bases from J, with 13 bases in between.